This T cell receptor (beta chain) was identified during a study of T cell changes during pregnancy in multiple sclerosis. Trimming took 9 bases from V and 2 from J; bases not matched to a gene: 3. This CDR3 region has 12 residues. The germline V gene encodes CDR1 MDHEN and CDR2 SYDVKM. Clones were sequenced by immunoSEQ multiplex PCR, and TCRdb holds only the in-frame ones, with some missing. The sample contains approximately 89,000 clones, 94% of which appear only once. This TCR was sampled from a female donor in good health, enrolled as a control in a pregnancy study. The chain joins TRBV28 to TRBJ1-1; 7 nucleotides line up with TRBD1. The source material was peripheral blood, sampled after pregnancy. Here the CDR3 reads CASRGLNTEAFF. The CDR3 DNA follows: TGTGCCAGTAGGGGGCTTAACACTGAAGCTTTCTTT.